The 21 T cell receptor beta chains given below trace back to one sample, sequenced in a study of cytomegalovirus exposure and HLA in healthy donors. Clones were sequenced by immunoSEQ multiplex PCR, and TCRdb holds only the in-frame ones, with some missing. This sample has 90,000 to 100,000 clones; around 85% occur once, and the top ten carry 3% to 4%. Sample: PBMCs. All receptors derive from a woman in her 30s in good health and CMV-seronegative.

V and J are TRBV2 and TRBJ2-7, with 9 positions matching TRBD1. The CDR3 runs 17 residues. Germline lookup yields CDR1 SNHLY and CDR2 FYNNEI. The junction had 14 bases not matched to a gene; V was cut back by 6 bases and J by 2 bases. Here the CDR3 reads CASRTISGTGTPYEQYF. The CDR3 nucleotides are TGTGCCAGCAGAACTATATCCGGGACAGGGACCCCCTACGAGCAGTACTTC.

The chain couples TRBV7-9 to TRBJ2-1; D remains ambiguous. The CDR3 is 16 amino acids. V was pared by 5 bases and J by 2 bases, with 16 bases between. CDR1 SEHNR and CDR2 FQNEAQ come from the germline V gene (reference sequence). In DNA form, the CDR3 reads TGTGCCAGCAGCCCCGCCACCCCTCGGGCCTACAATGAGCAGTTCTTC. Protein sequence: CASSPATPRAYNEQFF.

As for this clone: The germline gene is not matched at one end of the junction; a read error may be the cause. The gene calls are TRBV10-3 and TRBJ2-7, with D tentatively TRBD2 (5 bases). Germline V gives CDR1 ENHRY, CDR2 SYGVKD. The CDR3 has 16 residues. CDR3 nucleotides: TGTGCCATCGCCCAATCACCCGCGGTCCCAGCGGCAGAGGTGGACTTC. Amino acid sequence: CAIAQSPAVPAAEVDF.

The V call is TRBV5-6, the J call TRBJ1-1; D gene unclear. Trimming took 0 bases from V and 3 from J, leaving 3 bases between them. CDR1 SGHDT and CDR2 YYEEEE come from the germline V gene. This CDR3 comprises 12 residues. CDR3 sequence (DNA): TGTGCCAGCAGCTTGGCTTACACTGAAGCTTTCTTT. Its protein product is CASSLAYTEAFF. Looking up the rest from reference TRBV5-6 and TRBJ1-1 gives the full variable domain: DAGVTQSPTHLIKTRGQQVTLRCSPKSGHDTVSWYQQALGQGPQFIFQYYEEEERQRGNFPDRFSGHQFPNYSSELNVNALLLGDSALYLCASSLAYTEAFFGQGTRLTVV.

The gene calls are TRBV7-2 and TRBJ2-3; D gene unclear. CDR1 SGHTA and CDR2 FQGNSA come from the germline V gene. V lost 5 bases, J lost 2 bases, and 8 bases lay in between. The CDR3 loop spans 13 amino acids. The CDR3 DNA reads as TGTGCCAGCAGCCCAGCGTTCACAGATACGCAGTATTTT. Translating it yields CASSPAFTDTQYF.

The genes are TRBV9 and TRBJ1-6; D possibly corresponds to TRBD1 (5 bases). Trimming cost V 0 bases and J 1 base, with 11 bases left between them. CDR3 length: 17 residues. Germline V gene data show CDR1 as SGDLS and CDR2 as YYNGEE. The CDR3 loop is CASSVGPRESYNSPLHF. The CDR3 DNA is TGTGCCAGCAGCGTAGGTCCCAGGGAATCCTATAATTCACCCCTCCACTTT.

The V call is TRBV18, the J call TRBJ2-5; D may be TRBD2 (5 bases). Per germline, CDR1 KGHSH and CDR2 LQKENI. The CDR3 length is 13 residues. V gave up 3 bases and J gave up 4 bases, with 9 bases separating them. CDR3 nucleotides: TGTGCCAGCTCACCGGAGGTTGGAGAGACCCAGTACTTC. Translating gives CASSPEVGETQYF. The full variable domain, its missing parts supplied by reference TRBV18 and TRBJ2-5, is NAGVMQNPRHLVRRRGQEARLRCSPMKGHSHVYWYRQLPEEGLKFMVYLQKENIIDESGMPKERFSAEFPKEGPSILRIQQVVRGDSAAYFCASSPEVGETQYFGPGTRLLVL.

The chain couples TRBV7-2 to TRBJ2-7; tentatively, D is TRBD2 (6 bases). This CDR3 has 13 residues. The germline V and J ends were trimmed by 5 bases and 2 bases, with 10 bases remaining between them. Germline CDR1 reads SGHTA; CDR2 reads FQGNSA. CDR3: CASSRDFTYEQYF. The CDR3 DNA is TGTGCCAGCAGCCGGGACTTCACCTACGAGCAGTACTTC.

The chain carries TRBV2 and TRBJ2-3, with 15 nucleotides matching TRBD2. The J segment lost 1 base and the V segment lost 9 bases, leaving 11 bases of the junction unmatched. Germline V gene data show CDR1 as SNHLY and CDR2 as FYNNEI. The CDR3 has 18 residues. This CDR3 reads CASWAGLAGGPGTDTQYF. As DNA, the CDR3 is TGTGCCAGTTGGGCCGGACTAGCGGGGGGGCCAGGCACAGATACGCAGTATTTT.

J is TRBJ1-2 and V is TRBV4-1; D is uncertain. The CDR3 loop spans 14 amino acids. V was pared by 1 base and J by 8 bases, with 14 bases between. Germline CDR1 MGHRA, CDR2 YSYEKL. The chain's CDR3 is CASSQAGSWAGYTF. The CDR3 DNA sequence: TGCGCCAGCAGCCAAGCCGGATCCTGGGCGGGCTACACCTTC.

The chain combines TRBV27 with TRBJ2-5, with TRBD2 identical over 8 bases. The CDR3 is 15 amino acids. Per the germline V gene, CDR1 is MNHEY and CDR2 is SMNVEV (reference sequence). With V trimmed by 0 bases and J by 3 bases, 3 bases remained unmatched. The CDR3 coding sequence is TGTGCCAGCAGTTTATCGGGGCGGGGGGAAGAGACCCAGTACTTC. Protein sequence: CASSLSGRGEETQYF.

This chain joins TRBV6-5 and TRBJ2-3; D unclear. The CDR3 spans 13 residues. The V gene's germline CDR1 is MNHEY and CDR2 SVGAGI. Trimming stripped 4 bases from V and 4 bases from J, with 9 bases between. In nucleotides, the CDR3 is TGTGCCAGCAGTTCTGCTAACCCAGATACGCAGTATTTT. Translation gives CASSSANPDTQYF.

The chain links TRBV6-1 to TRBJ1-1, with 9 nucleotides matching TRBD1. The CDR3 sequence is 15 residues long. The germline V gene has CDR1 MNHNS and CDR2 SASEGT. J gave up 5 bases and V 6 bases, and 10 bases lay outside the gene matches. The CDR3 sequence is CASRGGTGILTEAFF. The CDR3 nucleotides are TGTGCCAGCAGGGGGGGGACAGGGATACTAACTGAAGCTTTCTTT.

In DNA form, the CDR3 reads TGTGCCAGCAGTGCGAGCGGGGTTCAGCCCCAGCATTTT. It specifies CASSASGVQPQHF. The V gene is TRBV28, the J gene TRBJ1-5; D is undetermined. Germline loops: CDR1 MDHEN, CDR2 SYDVKM. V lost 5 bases and J 6 bases, leaving 11 bases between the germline ends. The CDR3 runs 13 residues.

This clone has just a few counts. J is TRBJ1-2 and V is TRBV5-1; 10 bases align to TRBD1. This CDR3 region has 14 residues. Germline lookup yields CDR1 SGHRS and CDR2 YFSETQ. Trimming cost V 2 bases and J 11 bases; bases outside gene matches: 9. DNA of the CDR3: TGCGCCAGCAGCTTCCAGGGACAGGGGAGCCGTTACACCTTC. Translated: CASSFQGQGSRYTF.

This clone was seen only once. The CDR3 loop reads CASSILGQGPFTGELFF. CDR3 nucleotide sequence: TGTGCCAGTAGTATACTGGGACAGGGGCCCTTCACCGGGGAGCTGTTTTTT. The chain is built from TRBV19 and TRBJ2-2; 10 bases fit TRBD1. CDR1 and CDR2 (germline): LNHDA, SQIVND (reference sequence). This CDR3 is built from 17 residues. Trimming cost V 2 bases and J 4 bases; bases outside gene matches: 7.

For the CDR3, the DNA is TGTGCCAGCTCACATTCTACAGGGGGCTCAGCCTTTGGTTTCGAGCAGTACTTC. This encodes CASSHSTGGSAFGFEQYF. This sequence joins TRBV18 and TRBJ2-7; TRBD1 matches 9 bases. Germline CDR1 is KGHSH and CDR2 is LQKENI. The CDR3 consists of 18 residues. The J segment lost 6 bases and the V segment lost 4 bases, leaving 19 bases of the junction unmatched. Full variable domain (missing parts from reference TRBV18 and TRBJ2-7): NAGVMQNPRHLVRRRGQEARLRCSPMKGHSHVYWYRQLPEEGLKFMVYLQKENIIDESGMPKERFSAEFPKEGPSILRIQQVVRGDSAAYFCASSHSTGGSAFGFEQYFGPGTRLTVT.

The V and J genes are TRBV5-4 and TRBJ2-3; D possibly corresponds to TRBD2 (6 bases). The CDR3 is 16 residues long. V was shortened by 4 bases and J by 5 bases, with 20 bases between the two germline ends. Per germline, CDR1 SGHNT and CDR2 YYREEE (reference sequence). CDR3 region: CASSPRGDSLGDTQYF. In nucleotides, the CDR3 is TGTGCCAGCAGCCCTCGAGGGGACTCCCTGGGAGATACGCAGTATTTT.

The chain has TRBV6-6 and TRBJ1-3, with 7 bases fitting TRBD1. V lost 0 bases and J lost 4; bases outside the gene matches: 3. Germline V CDR1 and CDR2: MNHNY, SVGAGI (reference sequence). The CDR3 is made up of 15 amino acids. As DNA, the CDR3 is TGTGCCAGCAGTTACTCGACAGGGCCGGGAAACACCATATATTTT. It encodes CASSYSTGPGNTIYF.

The chain couples TRBV18 to TRBJ1-3; 7 nucleotides match TRBD1. CDR1 and CDR2 (germline): KGHSH, LQKENI. With 1 base clipped from V and 0 bases from J, the junction kept 12 bases outside the gene matches. The CDR3 extends over 19 amino acids. The CDR3 sequence is CASSPQPTGSPSSGNTIYF. In nucleotides, the CDR3 is TGTGCCAGCTCACCACAACCGACAGGGTCCCCTAGCTCTGGAAACACCATATATTTT.

The chain uses TRBV6-6 and TRBJ1-2; possible D gene TRBD1, 6 bases. This CDR3 has 15 residues. V was shortened by 5 bases and J by 6 bases, with 19 bases between the two germline ends. Germline V gives CDR1 MNHNY, CDR2 SVGAGI (reference sequence). CDR3 coding DNA: TGTGCCAGCAGTCCCTGGACAGACAACTCAGATGGCTACACCTTC. Residues: CASSPWTDNSDGYTF.